A selection of T cell receptor beta chains follows, all from one sample in a study of blood T cell repertoires in COVID-19. Data came from immunoSEQ multiplex PCR; TCRdb stores just in-frame clones and leaves some out. This sample has about 200,000 clones, with roughly nine tenths found just once. Sequencing was carried out using peripheral blood. All receptors come from a woman between 50 and 59 years old with COVID-19, enrolled during active disease. Both conserved end residues are part of each CDR3.

v_call cdr3_aa
TRBV24-1 CATSDVTSGVGNEQFF
TRBV6-5 CASSRGQEAFF
TRBV12-3/TRBV12-4 CASTGRFFYEQYF
TRBV27 CASSFSSLLTEAFF
TRBV6-5 CASRTQGAQSSPLHF
TRBV29-1 CSVRGSNTIYF
TRBV5-6 CASSRGGAGGAYNEQFF
TRBV28 CASSSEQGALRAGKAFF
TRBV4-3 CASSPKLAGRNTDTQYF
TRBV18 CASSSGLSLQFF
TRBV4-1 CASSQGNRESYNSPLHF
TRBV4-3 CASSQAVASGPLDEQYF
TRBV5-6 CASSPGGTGGETQYF
TRBV5-1 CASSLEMRGRTDTQYF
TRBV19 CASRRDRVEQPQHF
TRBV28 CASSLLQGYNEQFF
TRBV27 CASSLTGTGHNEQFF
TRBV5-1 CASSSSNRALEAFF
TRBV4-1 CASSQDEGAGYGYTF
TRBV11-2 CASTPPGRGGPDTQYF
TRBV7-2 CASSLVSGGTYEQYF
TRBV29-1 CSVDSSGGETQYF
TRBV2 CASSVYTEAFF
TRBV19 CASIRRQGEAFF
TRBV5-1 CASSSGGVNNEQFF
TRBV28 CASSSRGGPQETQYF
TRBV10-2 CASSERGANTIYF
TRBV11-3 CASSLVRIDEQFF
TRBV19 CASSSSRDRGFYEQYF